The 19 T cell receptor beta chains presented below share a single source sample, sequenced in a study of CD8 T cell repertoires and HIV-1 epitope variants. Their target antigens are unknown. This table comes from immunoSEQ multiplex PCR, and its TCRdb copy is limited to in-frame clones, with some not included. Here the sample spans roughly 4,700 clones, 55% to 75% being singletons. Sequencing used cultured CD8+ T cells derived from PBMCs. These receptors came from a male donor with HIV.

The gene calls are TRBV28 and TRBJ1-5; D call uncertain. Germline V CDR1 and CDR2: MDHEN, SYDVKM. The CDR3 spans 13 residues. V dropped 3 bases and J dropped 2 bases, with 5 bases sitting between them. This chain's CDR3 is CASSLLGNQPQHF. CDR3 bases: TGTGCCAGCAGTTTGCTTGGCAATCAGCCCCAGCATTTT.

The chain carries TRBV23-1 and TRBJ1-5; TRBD1 agrees at 8 bases. TRBV23-1 is assigned to the ORF class and has an uncertain function. The CDR3 runs to 16 residues. J lost 11 bases, V lost 0 bases, and 12 bases had no gene match. CDR3 protein: CASSQSSGQDLKAQHF. The CDR3 DNA reads as TGCGCCAGCAGTCAATCCTCGGGACAGGATCTTAAGGCCCAGCATTTT.

V usage is TRBV27 and J usage is TRBJ2-7, with 8 bases that match TRBD2. The V segment lost 2 bases and the J segment 2 bases; nucleotides outside the gene matches: 8. This CDR3 has 16 amino acids. Germline V gene lookup returns CDR1 MNHEY and CDR2 SMNVEV (reference sequence). CDR3 in amino acids: CASSLVFAGGPYEQYF. As DNA, the CDR3 is TGTGCCAGCAGTTTAGTATTTGCGGGAGGCCCCTACGAGCAGTACTTC.

There are a few counts of this clone. The chain recombines TRBV7-9 with TRBJ1-1; 10 bases are a match to TRBD1. With V trimmed by 5 bases and J by 7 bases, 10 bases remained unmatched. The CDR3 is made up of 15 amino acids. Germline values: CDR1 SEHNR, CDR2 FQNEAQ (reference sequence). CDR3 sequence reads: CASSQSTGGGYEAFF. In DNA, the CDR3 is TGTGCCAGCAGCCAATCGACAGGGGGCGGCTATGAAGCTTTCTTT.

This clone appeared a few times. This chain joins TRBV29-1 and TRBJ2-7; maybe TRBD1 (6 bases). The length of the CDR3 is 13 residues. Germline V gene data show CDR1 as SQVTM and CDR2 as ANQGSEA. The germline V and J ends were trimmed by 3 bases and 1 base, with 10 bases remaining between them. CDR3 sequence reads: CSVELDRSYEQYF. The CDR3, as DNA: TGCAGCGTTGAGCTCGACAGGTCCTACGAGCAGTACTTC.

The chain couples TRBV10-1 to TRBJ2-3, with D perhaps TRBD2 (5 bases). V gave up 5 bases and J gave up 4 bases, with 10 bases separating them. Germline CDR1 reads WNHNN; CDR2 reads SYGVQD (reference sequence). This CDR3 comprises 13 residues. CDR3 nucleotide sequence: TGCGCCAGCAGTAGGACTGCAGCAGATACGCAGTATTTT. Protein: CASSRTAADTQYF.

V usage is TRBV6-1 and J usage is TRBJ2-2, with 7 bases matching TRBD1. Germline V gene sequence: CDR1 MNHNS, CDR2 SASEGT. This CDR3 spans 16 amino acids. The junction had 7 bases not matched to a gene; V was cut back by 2 bases and J by 4 bases. CDR3 in amino acids: CASSERQGGGTGELFF. Here the CDR3 DNA reads TGTGCCAGCAGTGAACGACAGGGCGGCGGCACCGGGGAGCTGTTTTTT.

The chain recombines TRBV5-5 with TRBJ2-7; tentative D call: TRBD2 (6 bases). The germline V gene encodes CDR1 SGHKS and CDR2 YYEKEE (reference sequence). The CDR3 runs 12 residues. With 2 bases removed from V and 6 bases from J, the gap between germline ends came to 9 bases. The CDR3: CASSLRAGEQYF. CDR3 DNA sequence: TGTGCCAGCAGCTTACGAGCGGGCGAGCAGTACTTC.

This clone is deemed medium-sized. This chain uses TRBV6-5 with TRBJ1-5, with D maybe TRBD1 (6 bases). The CDR3 sequence is 15 residues long. V lost 5 bases, J lost 5 bases, and 16 bases lay in between. Germline V gene lookup returns CDR1 MNHEY and CDR2 SVGAGI. In DNA, the CDR3 is TGTGCCAGCAGTGGGGGGCAGGGGATACATCAGCCCCAGCATTTT. Encoded protein: CASSGGQGIHQPQHF.

This chain uses TRBV28 with TRBJ1-4; the D gene is possibly TRBD1 (6 bases). V lost 3 bases and J 3 bases, leaving 14 bases between the germline ends. Per the germline V gene, CDR1 is MDHEN and CDR2 is SYDVKM. This CDR3 has 16 residues. The CDR3 reads CASSFGGGVPNEKLFF. The CDR3 bases are TGTGCCAGCAGTTTCGGGGGCGGGGTTCCTAATGAAAAACTGTTTTTT.

This rearrangement joins TRBV28 to TRBJ2-7; no clear D gene. This CDR3 region has 14 residues. Trimming shortened V by 5 bases and J by 0 bases, and 11 bases separated the two germline ends. Germline V gene sequence: CDR1 MDHEN, CDR2 SYDVKM. CDR3 loop: CASSPPESSYEQYF. CDR3 coding DNA: TGTGCCAGCAGTCCCCCGGAGAGCTCCTACGAGCAGTACTTC.

The V call is TRBV28, the J call TRBJ1-6; no firm D call. Germline CDR1 is MDHEN and CDR2 is SYDVKM. The CDR3 contains 14 residues. Trimming removed 7 bases from V and 0 bases from J, with 7 bases in between. CDR3 DNA sequence: TGTGCCAGCAAATACCTCTCCTATAATTCACCCCTCCACTTT. It encodes CASKYLSYNSPLHF.

The CDR3 sequence: CAISEQNQPQHF. In DNA, the CDR3 is TGTGCCATCAGTGAGCAGAACCAGCCCCAGCATTTT. The J gene is TRBJ1-5, the V gene TRBV10-3; D call uncertain. Trimming took 2 bases from V and 7 from J, leaving 6 bases between them. CDR3 length: 12 amino acids. From germline, CDR1 is ENHRY and CDR2 SYGVKD.

By proportion, this clone is medium-sized. The rearrangement uses TRBV7-9 and TRBJ2-2, with D tentatively TRBD1 (5 bases). The CDR3 extends over 16 amino acids. In germline, CDR1 is SEHNR, CDR2 FQNEAQ (reference sequence). V was shortened by 5 bases and J by 3 bases, with 16 bases between the two germline ends. CDR3 in amino acids: CASSHIKGRDTGELFF. The CDR3 coding sequence is TGTGCCAGCAGCCACATTAAGGGGCGCGACACCGGGGAGCTGTTTTTT.

This clone qualifies as large (0.1 to 1%). The J gene is TRBJ2-7, the V gene TRBV28; no clear D. Between the trimmed V and J ends, which lost 5 bases and 3 bases, there was a span of 17 bases. CDR1 MDHEN and CDR2 SYDVKM come from the germline V gene. The CDR3 runs to 15 residues. This CDR3 reads CASSPRLGDLYEQYF. The CDR3 nucleotides read TGTGCCAGCAGTCCCCGACTGGGCGACCTCTACGAGCAGTACTTC.

V gene TRBV9 combines with J gene TRBJ2-7; D may be TRBD2 (5 bases). Germline-derived CDR1 and CDR2 are SGDLS and YYNGEE. The CDR3 is 14 amino acids. The ends were cut back, 0 bases at V and 0 bases at J, with 7 bases in the middle. Written as DNA, the CDR3 is TGTGCCAGCAGCGTAGAAGGGAGCTCCTACGAGCAGTACTTC. This sequence encodes CASSVEGSSYEQYF.

The V gene is TRBV5-1, the J gene TRBJ1-2; no clear D. V was trimmed by 4 bases and J by 4 bases, leaving 11 bases between them. The CDR3 runs to 13 residues. The V gene's germline CDR1 is SGHRS and CDR2 YFSETQ. The CDR3 DNA reads as TGCGCCAGCAGCGTAGACGGTCCCTATGGCTACACCTTC. This sequence encodes CASSVDGPYGYTF.

This clone was detected once. In DNA, the CDR3 is TGCGCCAGCAGCCAATCGTGGTCGTCACAAGAGACCCAGTACTTC. Its translation: CASSQSWSSQETQYF. The chain links TRBV4-3 to TRBJ2-5; D ambiguous. The CDR3 spans 15 residues. Trimming removed 2 bases from V and 2 bases from J, with 12 bases in between. CDR1 and CDR2 from the germline V gene are LGHNA and YSLEER.

The rearrangement joins TRBV19 to TRBJ2-7; TRBD1 might be the D (5 bases). The CDR3 is 14 residues long. V was clipped by 1 base and J by 2 bases, with 9 bases between them. Germline V gene lookup returns CDR1 LNHDA and CDR2 SQIVND (reference sequence). Here the CDR3 DNA reads TGTGCCAGTAGTATAGGACCAGGGCCCTACGAGCAGTACTTC. Translation: CASSIGPGPYEQYF.